Presented here are 16 T cell receptor beta chains from one specimen sequenced in a study of identical twins. TCRdb re-derived calls from the 5' RACE reads in MiXCR, one entry per CDR3 protein. The data hold roughly 490,000 distinct CDR3 sequences, with more than 13% observed a single time. This sample was also put to use in a study of yellow fever vaccine responses in identical twins.

The sequenced sample was CD4+ T cells sorted from blood. These receptors came from a young woman in good health.

This clonotype was found a few times. The DNA of the CDR3 is TGTGCCAGCAGTGACAGCGGGGGTAGCACAGATACGCAGTATTTT. It codes for CASSDSGGSTDTQYF. The chain recombines TRBV12-3 or TRBV12-4 with TRBJ2-3; 8 bases are shared with TRBD2. This CDR3 has 15 amino acids. The V and J ends lost 5 bases and 0 bases, in that order; junction bases with no gene match: 4.

In its sample, this clonotype was seen a few times. This rearrangement joins TRBV4-2 to TRBJ2-3, with a weak D call TRBD2 (6 bases). V gave up 1 base and J gave up 4 bases, with 12 bases separating them. There are 15 residues in the CDR3. Germline V gene sequence: CDR1 LGHNA, CDR2 YNFKEQ. The DNA of the CDR3 is TGTGCCAGCAGCCAAGTCGGGAGTCGGGCAGATACGCAGTATTTT. Its protein is CASSQVGSRADTQYF.

The rearrangement links TRBV7-2 to TRBJ2-2, with TRBD2 as a possible D gene (5 bases). CDR3 length: 15 amino acids. Germline V gene sequence: CDR1 SGHTA, CDR2 FQGNSA. V was pared by 5 bases and J by 6 bases, with 16 bases between. CDR3 coding DNA: TGTGCCAGCAGCCCCCCTAGCTCTGGGTCCGGGGAGCTGTTTTTT. Its protein product is CASSPPSSGSGELFF.

As concerns this clonotype: A much larger clone differs by one base, so this may be a read error. This CDR3 reads CASSVITALAGAGPYNEQFF. The CDR3 DNA sequence: TGTGCCAGCAGCGTAATAACAGCCCTAGCGGGAGCTGGACCCTACAATGAGCAGTTCTTC. This chain connects TRBV9 to TRBJ2-1; 10 bases fit TRBD2. CDR1 is SGDLS, CDR2 YYNGEE, per germline. V dropped 1 base and J dropped 2; count of bases not matched to a gene: 15. This CDR3 has 20 amino acids.

This clonotype was seen a handful of times. The gene calls are TRBV7-2 and TRBJ2-5, with TRBD2 matching 9 bases. This CDR3 has 13 residues. With 6 bases clipped from V and 5 bases from J, the junction kept 4 bases outside the gene matches. Germline assignment: CDR1 SGHTA and CDR2 FQGNSA. The CDR3 loop is CASRSGLAETQYF. CDR3 DNA: TGTGCCAGCAGAAGTGGACTAGCGGAGACCCAGTACTTC.

The sample holds a few counts of this clonotype. The chain combines TRBV2 with TRBJ1-1, with D possibly matching TRBD1 (5 bases). The germline V gene has CDR1 SNHLY and CDR2 FYNNEI. V was cut by 4 bases and J by 5 bases, with 11 bases left in between. The CDR3 consists of 13 residues. The CDR3 bases are TGTGCCAGCAGTGTGGGGGGTAGGACTGAAGCTTTCTTT. Translated, it gives CASSVGGRTEAFF.

The chain employs TRBV20-1 and TRBJ2-5, with D perhaps TRBD2 (7 bases). This CDR3 has 18 residues. Germline CDR1 and CDR2: DFQATT and SNEGSKA (reference sequence). V was shortened by 6 bases and J by 0 bases, with 26 bases between the two germline ends. The CDR3 protein is CSARDVTGGPPNQETQYF. The CDR3 coding sequence is TGCAGTGCCCGCGATGTGACCGGGGGGCCTCCAAACCAAGAGACCCAGTACTTC.

The gene calls are TRBV14 and TRBJ2-7, with 7 bases aligning to TRBD2. The V segment lost 11 bases and the J segment 5 bases; nucleotides outside the gene matches: 18. The CDR3 is 15 amino acids. Germline CDR1 SGHDN, CDR2 FVKESK. In DNA form, the CDR3 reads TGTGCCCTACCATTCGAGGCGGGAGATTGCGACGAGCAGTACTTC. This codes for CALPFEAGDCDEQYF.

This clonotype was counted many times. J is TRBJ2-1 and V is TRBV12-3 or TRBV12-4, with 11 bases identical to TRBD2. The V and J ends lost 5 bases and 5 bases, in that order; junction bases with no gene match: 8. CDR3 size: 16 residues. CDR3 region: CASSGEGTSGNNEQFF. As DNA, the CDR3 is TGTGCCAGCAGTGGAGAAGGGACTAGCGGAAACAATGAGCAGTTCTTC.

A few counts support this clonotype. This rearrangement joins TRBV7-9 to TRBJ1-3, with D hard to call. Germline V gives CDR1 SEHNR, CDR2 FQNEAQ (reference sequence). Trimming shortened V by 5 bases and J by 0 bases, and 11 bases separated the two germline ends. CDR3 length: 15 amino acids. DNA for the CDR3: TGTGCCAGCAGCCCGTCAGGAAGCTCTGGAAACACCATATATTTT. This sequence encodes CASSPSGSSGNTIYF.

This clonotype has more than one count but fewer than ten. The chain has TRBV29-1 and TRBJ2-7; TRBD1 aligns across 7 bases. In germline, CDR1 is SQVTM, CDR2 ANQGSEA. With 6 bases clipped from V and 4 bases from J, the junction kept 6 bases outside the gene matches. This CDR3 has 12 residues. The DNA of the CDR3 is TGCAGCGTCGGGGACAGACCTTACGAGCAGTACTTC. Protein sequence: CSVGDRPYEQYF.

There are a few counts of this clonotype. The rearrangement joins TRBV3-1 to TRBJ1-1, with 9 bases fitting TRBD1. Trimming at V came to 5 bases and at J to 2 bases, leaving 6 bases not matched to a gene. There are 15 residues in the CDR3. CDR1 and CDR2 (germline): LGHDT, YNNKEL (reference sequence). The CDR3 loop reads CASSARDRANTEAFF. Here the CDR3 DNA reads TGTGCCAGCAGCGCACGGGACAGGGCAAACACTGAAGCTTTCTTT.

This rearrangement joins TRBV7-9 to TRBJ2-3, with D possibly called TRBD1 or TRBD2 (5 bases each). Per the germline V gene, CDR1 is SEHNR and CDR2 is FQNEAQ (reference sequence). CDR3 size: 16 residues. Trimming left V 5 bases short and J 1 base short, with 16 bases between. DNA for the CDR3: TGTGCCAGCAGCAGCCCTACGGGACCCGGCACAGATACGCAGTATTTT. Its protein product is CASSSPTGPGTDTQYF.

Here the CDR3 reads CASSSTSGGAWQFF. The CDR3 coding sequence is TGCGCCAGCAGCTCTACTAGCGGGGGGGCGTGGCAGTTCTTC. V usage is TRBV5-1 and J usage is TRBJ2-1; 13 nucleotides line up with TRBD2. The CDR3 loop spans 14 amino acids. V was pared by 3 bases and J by 12 bases, with 6 bases of the junction left unmatched. CDR1 is SGHRS and CDR2 is YFSETQ in the germline V gene.

The CDR3 sequence: CASSVAGVSTDTQYF. As DNA, the CDR3 is TGTGCCAGCAGTGTTGCGGGGGTATCCACAGATACGCAGTATTTT. The rearrangement uses TRBV2 and TRBJ2-3, with TRBD2 matching 7 bases. This CDR3 contains 15 residues. J gave up 2 bases and V 4 bases, and 6 bases lay outside the gene matches. From germline, CDR1 is SNHLY and CDR2 FYNNEI.

This clonotype was found once. The junction departs from the called germline gene at one end, perhaps through a read error. The genes are TRBV7-2 and TRBJ2-7; 8 nucleotides align to TRBD2. Germline CDR1 reads SGHTA; CDR2 reads FQGNSA. This CDR3 has 14 residues. The DNA of the CDR3 is TGTGCCAGCAGCCTAGCCCTAGCGGGCTACGAGCAGTACTTC. Translated, it gives CASSLALAGYEQYF.